These 15 T cell receptor beta chains were sequenced from one sample in a study of Ad26.COV2.S vaccination and SARS-CoV-2 variants (dated by TCRdb to about 2021). Library preparation was by the immunoSEQ multiplex PCR assay. What TCRdb holds here is the immuneACCESS table cut down to in-frame rearrangements. Part of the clones is not present; checked against another copy, under half of the missing clones reflect an unresolved V gene, and the others are unexplained. This sample comprises just over 350,000 clones, 90% to 95% of them detected only once. The ten biggest clones cover under 5% of the sample. The time point label of this sample denotes: individuals recovered from natural SARS-CoV-2 infection. Here the sequenced sample was peripheral blood, taken after recovery from COVID-19. Receptors were obtained from a human donor who had recovered from COVID-19.

This clone was recorded once. The J gene is TRBJ1-3, the V gene TRBV15; TRBD1 agrees at 9 bases. This CDR3 is 17 amino acids long. V dropped 3 bases and J dropped 0; count of bases not matched to a gene: 6. Germline V gene lookup returns CDR1 LNHNV and CDR2 YYDKDF (reference sequence). The CDR3 bases are TGTGCCACCAGCAGGGCGAGACAGGGGGACTCTGGAAACACCATATATTTT. Its protein product is CATSRARQGDSGNTIYF. The full variable domain, in which reference TRBV15 and TRBJ1-3 provide the parts outside the CDR3, is DAMVIQNPRYQVTQFGKPVTLSCSQTLNHNVMYWYQQKSSQAPKLLFHYYDKDFNNEADTPDNFQSRRPNTSFCFLDIRSPGLGDTAMYLCATSRARQGDSGNTIYFGEGSWLTVV.

The chain links TRBV6-5 to TRBJ1-1, with D possibly matching TRBD1 (5 bases). Germline CDR1 reads MNHEY; CDR2 reads SVGAGI. V was trimmed by 6 bases and J by 11 bases, leaving 22 bases between them. The CDR3 loop spans 14 amino acids. CDR3 amino acids: CASSPKTGVGDAFF. The CDR3 region has the DNA TGTGCCAGCAGCCCCAAAACCGGGGTAGGGGACGCTTTCTTT.

This clone has a single count. The chain combines TRBV27 with TRBJ1-1; D call uncertain. The CDR3 consists of 14 residues. V dropped 6 bases and J dropped 0 bases, with 11 bases sitting between them. The germline V gene has CDR1 MNHEY and CDR2 SMNVEV (reference sequence). The CDR3 DNA sequence: TGTGCCAGCAGACTTTCGGGAGTGAACACTGAAGCTTTCTTT. Its translation is CASRLSGVNTEAFF.

This clone was detected only once. The CDR3 region has the DNA TGTGCCAGCAGCTTAGTCCGCAGGGGTGGTTCACCCCTCCACTTT. It is translated as CASSLVRRGGSPLHF. The chain joins TRBV11-2 to TRBJ1-6; TRBD1 is a possible D gene (6 bases). Trimming removed 1 base from V and 9 bases from J, with 13 bases in between. Germline assignment: CDR1 SGHAT and CDR2 FQNNGV. This CDR3 has 15 residues.

This clone was picked up a small number of times. This chain uses TRBV2 with TRBJ1-5; 9 bases agree with TRBD1. The CDR3 is 14 residues long. J gave up 1 base and V 6 bases, and 1 base lay outside the gene matches. Germline V gene sequence: CDR1 SNHLY, CDR2 FYNNEI. The CDR3: CASRQGASNQPQHF. The CDR3 region has the DNA TGTGCCAGCAGACAGGGGGCGAGCAATCAGCCCCAGCATTTT.

This clone was seen only once. The chain links TRBV13 to TRBJ2-7; D is uncertain. V gave up 7 bases and J gave up 0 bases, with 10 bases separating them. This CDR3 is built from 13 residues. Germline lookup yields CDR1 PRHDT and CDR2 FYEKMQ (reference sequence). For the CDR3, the DNA is TGTGCCAGCAATGCGAGAAGCTCCTACGAGCAGTACTTC. Translation: CASNARSSYEQYF.

J is TRBJ1-6 and V is TRBV2; D is unclear. The CDR3 is made up of 15 amino acids. Germline-derived CDR1 and CDR2 are SNHLY and FYNNEI. The V and J ends lost 2 bases and 5 bases respectively, with 10 bases between them. CDR3 in amino acids: CASSERTGHNSPLHF. The CDR3 nucleotides are TGTGCCAGCAGTGAACGTACTGGGCATAATTCACCCCTCCACTTT.

Here the CDR3 reads CASSPRGEQYF. The CDR3 nucleotides read TGTGCCAGCAGCCCGCGGGGCGAGCAGTACTTC. The V gene is TRBV7-2, the J gene TRBJ2-7; D possibly corresponds to TRBD2 (6 bases). The CDR3 runs 11 residues. Germline CDR1 reads SGHTA; CDR2 reads FQGNSA. V shed 5 bases and J shed 6 bases, with 8 bases lying between them.

The rearrangement uses TRBV6-2 or TRBV6-3 and TRBJ2-2; 7 bases map to TRBD1. V lost 5 bases to trimming and J lost 2 bases; unmatched junction nucleotides: 5. Per germline, CDR1 MNHEY and CDR2 SVGEGT. The length of the CDR3 is 15 residues. CDR3 DNA sequence: TGTGCCAGCAGTGCCGGGACAGCAAACACCGGGGAGCTGTTTTTT. It specifies CASSAGTANTGELFF.

CDR3 amino acids: CASSLEPGSGTEAFF. CDR3 DNA sequence: TGTGCCAGCAGCTTAGAACCCGGCTCGGGCACTGAAGCTTTCTTT. The chain combines TRBV11-3 with TRBJ1-1; no clear D gene. CDR3 length: 15 residues. Between the trimmed V and J ends, which lost 0 bases and 4 bases, there was a span of 12 bases. CDR1 SGHNT and CDR2 YENEEA come from the germline V gene.

The chain joins TRBV3-1 (or the pseudogene TRBV3-2) to TRBJ1-1; TRBD1 aligns across 7 bases. Trimming at V came to 0 bases and at J to 7 bases, leaving 5 bases not matched to a gene. This CDR3 spans 14 amino acids. Germline V lookup: CDR1 LGHDT, CDR2 YNNKEL (reference sequence). CDR3 coding DNA: TGTGCCAGCAGCCAAGAACAGGGGCGCGATGAAGCTTTCTTT. Translation: CASSQEQGRDEAFF.

The CDR3: CASSYSNPANSGNTIYF. The CDR3 DNA sequence: TGTGCCAGCAGTTACTCGAACCCAGCTAACTCTGGAAACACCATATATTTT. The chain combines TRBV6-2 or TRBV6-3 with TRBJ1-3; D gene uncertain. The CDR3 loop spans 17 amino acids. The ends were cut back, 0 bases at V and 0 bases at J, with 12 bases in the middle. Germline CDR1 and CDR2: MNHEY and SVGEGT.

The rearrangement uses TRBV2 and TRBJ2-5; D gene ambiguous. Germline V gene sequence: CDR1 SNHLY, CDR2 FYNNEI. CDR3 size: 10 residues. V was cut by 6 bases and J by 5 bases, with 4 bases left in between. CDR3 loop: CASRAETQYF. The CDR3 DNA follows: TGTGCCAGCAGGGCGGAGACCCAGTACTTC.

The J gene is TRBJ1-6, the V gene TRBV7-9; D not resolved. CDR1 is SEHNR, CDR2 FQNEAQ, per germline (reference sequence). This CDR3 contains 16 residues. Deletions cut 4 bases from V and 0 bases from J, with 10 bases between. In DNA form, the CDR3 reads TGTGCCAGCAGCTATGCCGGGGACTCCTATAATTCACCCCTCCACTTT. Translated, it gives CASSYAGDSYNSPLHF.

This chain connects TRBV6-4 to TRBJ2-1; TRBD2 matches 9 bases. The CDR3 covers 14 residues. V lost 6 bases and J lost 6; bases outside the gene matches: 6. CDR1 is MRHNA and CDR2 is SNTAGT in the germline V gene. The CDR3 protein is CASSRGGEGNEQFF. In DNA, the CDR3 is TGTGCCAGCAGCCGCGGGGGGGAGGGCAATGAGCAGTTCTTC.